This entry concerns a single TCR beta chain. What it binds is unknown. Being one base from a much bigger clone, this may be a read error. The sample comes from a study of T cell repertoires in cytomegalovirus infection. CDR3 length: 15 residues. Germline V gene data show CDR1 as MNHNY and CDR2 as SVGAGI (reference sequence). From the reads, TCRdb called clonotypes with MiXCR, one entry per CDR3 protein. Among over 250,000 distinct CDR3 sequences listed, less than 25% were seen once. The sequencing used cultured PBMCs, collected from culture after CMV antigen stimulation. The clonotype was recovered from a human donor in good health (CMV status not recorded). Some clones in this sample may be carry-over from other donors' samples. The V call is TRBV6-6, the J call TRBJ1-5, with D perhaps matching TRBD1 (6 bases). This chain's CDR3 is CAGSQVGGAGQPQHF. As DNA, the CDR3 is TGTGCCGGCAGCCAGGTGGGGGGCGCAGGACAGCCCCAGCATTTT.